Following are 19 T cell receptor beta chains from one sample sequenced in a study of blood T cell repertoires in COVID-19. The method was immunoSEQ multiplex PCR; TCRdb's version includes in-frame clones alone and lacks a portion of them. The sample lists a few hundred thousand clones; about 86% were seen once. Sequenced: peripheral blood. These receptors were obtained from a woman aged 60 to 75 with acute or convalescent COVID-19.

The V call is TRBV11-2, the J call TRBJ2-7; possible D gene TRBD2, 5 bases. The V end lost 5 bases, the J end lost 4 bases, and 15 bases lay between the germline ends. The CDR3 has 14 residues. Germline loops: CDR1 SGHAT, CDR2 FQNNGV. The CDR3 loop is CASSRTARRYEQYF. CDR3 coding DNA: TGTGCCAGCAGCCGCACCGCTAGGAGGTACGAGCAGTACTTC.

The rearrangement uses TRBV12-3 or TRBV12-4 and TRBJ1-2; D remains unclear. The CDR3 contains 12 residues. Trimming removed 1 base at V and 8 bases at J, with 8 bases between. DNA for the CDR3: TGTGCCAGCAGTTTAGTCCTCGGGGGCTACACCTTC. It codes for CASSLVLGGYTF.

The V call is TRBV19, the J call TRBJ2-2, with 8 bases matching TRBD2. Trimming cost V 5 bases and J 6 bases; bases outside gene matches: 5. The germline gives CDR1 LNHDA, CDR2 SQIVND (reference sequence). The CDR3 spans 14 residues. The CDR3 here is CASSPRGGPGELFF. CDR3 sequence (DNA): TGTGCCAGTAGTCCACGGGGGGGCCCCGGGGAGCTGTTTTTT. The whole variable domain, remainder taken from reference TRBV19 and TRBJ2-2, is DGGITQSPKYLFRKEGQNVTLSCEQNLNHDAMYWYRQDPGQGLRLIYYSQIVNDFQKGDIAEGYSVSREKKESFPLTVTSAQKNPTAFYLCASSPRGGPGELFFGEGSRLTVL.

The V and J genes are TRBV5-1 and TRBJ2-2, with TRBD2 identical over 10 bases. This CDR3 contains 15 residues. Germline V lookup: CDR1 SGHRS, CDR2 YFSETQ. Trimming cost V 4 bases and J 3 bases; bases outside gene matches: 3. The CDR3 DNA is TGCGCCAGCAGCCCAGGGACTAGCGACACCGGGGAGCTGTTTTTT. It encodes CASSPGTSDTGELFF.

The chain couples TRBV5-6 to TRBJ1-2, with D perhaps matching TRBD1 (6 bases). The V end was cut by 4 bases, the J end by 2 bases, with 15 bases between. Germline CDR1 and CDR2: SGHDT and YYEEEE. The CDR3 has 15 amino acids. In DNA, the CDR3 is TGTGCCAGCAGCCAGGTTTCAGGGGCGAACTATGGCTACACCTTC. It translates to CASSQVSGANYGYTF.

This chain joins TRBV6-5 and TRBJ2-2, with D possibly TRBD1 on 7 matching bases. The CDR3 has 13 residues. The V gene lost 11 bases and the J gene lost 7 bases, with 17 bases spanning the gap. CDR1 and CDR2 (germline): MNHEY, SVGAGI. CDR3 DNA: TGTGCCGCGGGACAGCTGTACGGCGGGGAGCTGTTTTTT. It encodes CAAGQLYGGELFF.

This sequence joins TRBV9 and TRBJ1-1, with 9 bases matching TRBD1. The CDR3 totals 14 residues. J lost 3 bases, V lost 1 base, and 1 base had no gene match. Looked up from germline, CDR1 is SGDLS and CDR2 is YYNGEE. The CDR3 DNA reads TGTGCCAGCAGCGTACGACAGGGGGACACTGAAGCTTTCTTT. This gives the protein CASSVRQGDTEAFF. Full variable domain (outside the CDR3, taken from reference TRBV9 and TRBJ1-1): DSGVTQTPKHLITATGQRVTLRCSPRSGDLSVYWYQQSLDQGLQFLIQYYNGEERAKGNILERFSAQQFPDLHSELNLSSLELGDSALYFCASSVRQGDTEAFFGQGTRLTVV.

The chain joins TRBV6-5 to TRBJ2-7; the D gene is possibly TRBD2 (7 bases). V lost 4 bases and J lost 2, with 12 bases in between. This CDR3 has 14 amino acids. Germline CDR1 is MNHEY and CDR2 is SVGAGI. Here the CDR3 reads CASSLDSGTYEQYF. The CDR3 DNA follows: TGTGCCAGCAGTTTGGACAGCGGGACCTACGAGCAGTACTTC.

The chain couples TRBV11-3 to TRBJ2-3; 8 nucleotides agree with TRBD1. Germline CDR1 SGHNT, CDR2 YENEEA. CDR3 length: 17 amino acids. With V trimmed by 5 bases and J by 6 bases, 16 bases remained unmatched. The CDR3 is CASSLKVSGQGHDTQYF. The CDR3 nucleotides are TGTGCCAGCAGCCTCAAGGTCTCTGGACAGGGACATGATACGCAGTATTTT.

The V and J genes are TRBV18 and TRBJ1-6; the D gene is possibly TRBD1 (6 bases). Trimming removed 2 bases at V and 10 bases at J, with 9 bases between. CDR1 is KGHSH and CDR2 is LQKENI in the germline V gene. CDR3 length: 13 residues. The CDR3: CASSPDRRSPLHF. CDR3 nucleotide sequence: TGTGCCAGCTCACCAGACAGGAGGTCACCCCTCCACTTT.

The gene calls are TRBV6-5 and TRBJ2-5; possible D gene TRBD2, 5 bases. CDR1 is MNHEY, CDR2 SVGAGI, per germline. Trimming took off 6 bases at V and 5 bases at J, with 7 bases between the two ends. This CDR3 comprises 11 residues. The CDR3 sequence: CASSRGETQYF. DNA of the CDR3: TGTGCCAGCAGCCGAGGGGAGACCCAGTACTTC.

The genes are TRBV15 and TRBJ2-7; D might be TRBD2 (7 bases). The CDR3 totals 14 residues. Germline V lookup: CDR1 LNHNV, CDR2 YYDKDF (reference sequence). Trimming took off 3 bases at V and 6 bases at J, with 15 bases between the two ends. The CDR3 DNA reads as TGTGCCACCAGCAGGGGCGGGGGCCCCTCCGAGCAGTACTTC. Translating it yields CATSRGGGPSEQYF.

This clone has only a few counts. The chain is built from TRBV4-1 and TRBJ1-4, with TRBD1 matching over 8 bases. This CDR3 region has 16 residues. Per the germline V gene, CDR1 is MGHRA and CDR2 is YSYEKL. V was pared by 4 bases and J by 7 bases, with 11 bases of the junction left unmatched. In nucleotides, the CDR3 is TGCGCCAGCAGCCGGTCCACAGGGGGAATGGGTGAAAAACTGTTTTTT. Its translation is CASSRSTGGMGEKLFF.

The rearrangement joins TRBV6-6 to TRBJ1-6; TRBD1 matches at 7 bases. V dropped 2 bases and J dropped 10; count of bases not matched to a gene: 11. Germline V gene sequence: CDR1 MNHNY, CDR2 SVGAGI (reference sequence). The length of the CDR3 is 16 residues. The CDR3 here is CASSYGSAPGGSPLHF. Written as DNA, the CDR3 is TGTGCCAGCAGTTACGGGTCAGCCCCAGGGGGATCACCCCTCCACTTT.

This chain joins TRBV10-3 and TRBJ2-1, with 7 nucleotides matching TRBD2. The CDR3 is made up of 12 amino acids. V lost 11 bases to trimming and J lost 2 bases; unmatched junction nucleotides: 3. Germline CDR1 reads ENHRY; CDR2 reads SYGVKD. CDR3 in DNA: TGTGCCGCCGGACTAGCCTACAATGAGCAGTTCTTC. This translates into CAAGLAYNEQFF.

This clone has more than one count but fewer than ten. The rearrangement joins TRBV7-3 to TRBJ1-6; possible D gene TRBD1, 5 bases. Trimming shortened V by 0 bases and J by 7 bases, and 7 bases separated the two germline ends. Germline V gene sequence: CDR1 SGHTA, CDR2 FQGTGA. The CDR3 spans 14 residues. This chain's CDR3 is CASSLTPGNSPLHF. The CDR3 region has the DNA TGTGCCAGCAGCTTAACGCCAGGGAATTCACCCCTCCACTTT.

This rearrangement joins TRBV18 to TRBJ1-1; a weak D match, TRBD1 (5 bases). Germline V CDR1 and CDR2: KGHSH, LQKENI. V was shortened by 2 bases and J by 0 bases, with 7 bases between the two germline ends. The CDR3 is 14 amino acids. The CDR3 reads CASSPAGMNTEAFF. The CDR3 coding sequence is TGTGCCAGCTCACCAGCAGGGATGAACACTGAAGCTTTCTTT. The full variable domain, in which reference TRBV18 and TRBJ1-1 provide the parts outside the CDR3, is NAGVMQNPRHLVRRRGQEARLRCSPMKGHSHVYWYRQLPEEGLKFMVYLQKENIIDESGMPKERFSAEFPKEGPSILRIQQVVRGDSAAYFCASSPAGMNTEAFFGQGTRLTVV.

The CDR3 DNA reads as TGTGCCAGCTTCCAGGGCCTTAACTATGGCTACACCTTC. Amino acids: CASFQGLNYGYTF. This chain connects TRBV12-3 or TRBV12-4 to TRBJ1-2, with a tentative D call TRBD1 (5 bases). Trimming left V 8 bases short and J 1 base short, with 11 bases between. The CDR3 length is 13 residues.

This clone was seen just once. This chain links TRBV2 with TRBJ1-2; no clear D. There are 12 residues in the CDR3. Trimming cost V 7 bases and J 2 bases, with 8 bases left between them. Germline-derived CDR1 and CDR2 are SNHLY and FYNNEI. CDR3 amino acids: CASNPANYGYTF. In DNA form, the CDR3 reads TGTGCCAGCAATCCAGCGAACTATGGCTACACCTTC.